These 7 T cell receptor beta chains originate from one sample sequenced in a study of blood T cell repertoires in COVID-19. Repertoires were generated with immunoSEQ multiplex PCR, while TCRdb's copy carries only in-frame clones and drops some. Seen here are 200,000 to 250,000 clones, around nine tenths observed once, and the top ten hold 2% to 2.5%. The sequencing input was peripheral blood. Every receptor here comes from a middle-aged woman who had recovered from COVID-19.

This clone was counted a single time. V usage is TRBV3-1 (or the pseudogene TRBV3-2) and J usage is TRBJ1-2; no clear D gene. The germline CDR1 and CDR2 sequences are LGHDT and YNNKEL (reference sequence). The length of the CDR3 is 17 residues. V was cut by 0 bases and J by 6 bases, with 20 bases left in between. The CDR3 loop is CASSQDLPAGGVNGYTF. The CDR3 region has the DNA TGTGCCAGCAGCCAAGATTTACCAGCCGGCGGCGTTAATGGCTACACCTTC.

This chain joins TRBV10-3 and TRBJ1-2, with D tentatively TRBD1 (6 bases). Trimming took off 0 bases at V and 5 bases at J, with 16 bases between the two ends. This CDR3 region has 16 residues. CDR1 is ENHRY, CDR2 SYGVKD, per germline. The CDR3 sequence is CAISESGPMRGYGYTF. Here the CDR3 DNA reads TGTGCCATCAGTGAGTCCGGCCCTATGAGGGGGTATGGCTACACCTTC.

V gene TRBV7-2 combines with J gene TRBJ2-3; 7 bases are shared with TRBD1. This CDR3 comprises 13 residues. V shed 5 bases, J shed 6 bases, and the junction held 5 bases outside the gene matches. CDR1 and CDR2 from the germline V gene are SGHTA and FQGNSA. CDR3 sequence: CASSPTGTDTQYF. The CDR3, as DNA: TGTGCCAGCAGCCCGACAGGGACCGATACGCAGTATTTT.

The chain has TRBV11-3 and TRBJ2-1, with TRBD1 identical over 9 bases. The ends lost 5 bases at V and 13 bases at J; junction bases unmatched: 12. Germline values: CDR1 SGHNT, CDR2 YENEEA. This CDR3 spans 14 amino acids. In nucleotides, the CDR3 is TGTGCCAGCAGCCCGGGACAGGGTGGTCCGCTACAGTTCTTC. It specifies CASSPGQGGPLQFF.

The gene calls are TRBV6-5 and TRBJ1-3; D remains ambiguous. Trimming removed 8 bases at V and 0 bases at J, with 8 bases between. The germline gives CDR1 MNHEY, CDR2 SVGAGI. The CDR3 loop spans 13 amino acids. CDR3 protein: CASSPISGNTIYF. The CDR3 DNA is TGTGCCAGCTCCCCCATCTCTGGAAACACCATATATTTT.

The V gene is TRBV28, the J gene TRBJ1-2; D not certain. The CDR3 runs to 11 residues. The V gene's germline CDR1 is MDHEN and CDR2 SYDVKM. V lost 5 bases and J 6 bases, leaving 7 bases between the germline ends. The CDR3, as DNA: TGTGCCAGCAGTGCCACAGATGGCTACACCTTC. It translates to CASSATDGYTF.

This chain connects TRBV11-2 to TRBJ2-1; 13 bases are a match to TRBD2. J lost 2 bases, V lost 5 bases, and 6 bases had no gene match. The CDR3 is 17 amino acids. Germline V gene sequence: CDR1 SGHAT, CDR2 FQNNGV. CDR3 DNA sequence: TGTGCCAGCAGCGCCCGACTAGCGGGGGGACCCTACAATGAGCAGTTCTTC. Translating gives CASSARLAGGPYNEQFF.